These 18 T cell receptor beta chains were sequenced from one sample in a study of cytomegalovirus exposure and HLA in healthy donors. This PCR relied on a set of 60 Vbeta primers and 13 Jbeta primers. This table comes from immunoSEQ multiplex PCR, and its TCRdb copy is limited to in-frame clones, with some not included. The sample yields about 130,000 clones, approximately 75% seen once. Input material: PBMCs. The receptor set was obtained from a woman in her forties in good health and CMV-seropositive.

This chain connects TRBV7-9 to TRBJ2-5; D is possibly TRBD1 (5 bases). The CDR3 has 14 residues. Germline loops: CDR1 SEHNR, CDR2 FQNEAQ (reference sequence). V lost 3 bases, J lost 4 bases, and 12 bases lay in between. The DNA of the CDR3 is TGTGCCAGCAGCTTGGGGCAGGCCCGAGAGACCCAGTACTTC. Its translation: CASSLGQARETQYF.

This clone was counted between two and nine times. The rearrangement links TRBV6-1 to TRBJ2-7; TRBD1 agrees at 9 bases. The germline V gene encodes CDR1 MNHNS and CDR2 SASEGT. With 1 base clipped from V and 1 base from J, the junction kept 5 bases outside the gene matches. The CDR3 is 16 amino acids. CDR3: CASSEDDRGNSYEQYF. The CDR3 DNA is TGTGCCAGCAGTGAAGACGACAGGGGGAATTCCTACGAGCAGTACTTC.

This chain links TRBV6-6 with TRBJ2-5; TRBD1 matches at 7 bases. The DNA end is a closer match to TRBJ2-7, so the J assignment may be wrong. Germline CDR1 reads MNHNY; CDR2 reads SVGAGI (reference sequence). The length of the CDR3 is 13 residues. CDR3 protein: CASSLTGAYEQYF. For the CDR3, the DNA is TGTGCCAGCAGTCTAACAGGGGCCTACGAGCAGTACTTC.

The chain carries TRBV4-2 and TRBJ2-2; D is unclear. This CDR3 spans 15 amino acids. V gave up 2 bases and J gave up 4 bases, with 11 bases separating them. Germline-derived CDR1 and CDR2 are LGHNA and YNFKEQ. CDR3 sequence reads: CASSQQAAVTGELFF. In nucleotides, the CDR3 is TGTGCCAGCAGCCAACAGGCCGCAGTCACCGGGGAGCTGTTTTTT.

The rearrangement links TRBV7-3 to TRBJ1-6, with 10 bases fitting TRBD1. Germline V gives CDR1 SGHTA, CDR2 FQGTGA. This CDR3 is 19 amino acids long. With 4 bases clipped from V and 7 bases from J, the junction kept 16 bases outside the gene matches. This chain's CDR3 is CASSSNRQGATQQNSPLHF. The DNA of the CDR3 is TGTGCCAGCAGCTCGAACAGACAGGGGGCAACCCAACAGAATTCACCCCTCCACTTT.

This clone was detected once. This chain uses TRBV2 with TRBJ2-7; the D is unclear. With 6 bases removed from V and 6 bases from J, the gap between germline ends came to 15 bases. Germline CDR1 is SNHLY and CDR2 is FYNNEI. This CDR3 is built from 13 residues. CDR3 protein: CASSLPGGSEQYV. CDR3 bases: TGTGCCAGCAGCCTACCAGGTGGATCCGAGCAGTACGTC.

V usage is TRBV19 and J usage is TRBJ2-2; 11 bases match TRBD2. V trimming: 3 bases; J trimming: 7 bases; junction bases outside the gene matches: 7. CDR1 and CDR2 (germline): LNHDA, SQIVND (reference sequence). The CDR3 loop spans 16 amino acids. CDR3 nucleotide sequence: TGTGCCAGTAGTATTTTTAGCGGGAGGGCGGACGGGGAGCTGTTTTTT. This sequence encodes CASSIFSGRADGELFF. Looking up the rest from reference TRBV19 and TRBJ2-2 gives the full variable domain: DGGITQSPKYLFRKEGQNVTLSCEQNLNHDAMYWYRQDPGQGLRLIYYSQIVNDFQKGDIAEGYSVSREKKESFPLTVTSAQKNPTAFYLCASSIFSGRADGELFFGEGSRLTVL.

This CDR3 is CASSLAGGGEKLFF. For the CDR3, the DNA is TGTGCCAGCAGCTTAGCAGGGGGCGGTGAAAAACTGTTTTTT. The V call is TRBV7-2, the J call TRBJ1-4; TRBD1 matches 7 bases. Germline assignment: CDR1 SGHTA and CDR2 FQGNSA. The CDR3 totals 14 residues. V trimming: 0 bases; J trimming: 7 bases; junction bases outside the gene matches: 2.

This chain connects TRBV5-8 to TRBJ1-2, with TRBD1 matching 7 bases. The CDR3 spans 15 residues. Per the germline V gene, CDR1 is SGHTS and CDR2 is YDEGEE. The J segment lost 3 bases and the V segment lost 2 bases, leaving 7 bases of the junction unmatched. In DNA, the CDR3 is TGTGCCAGCAGCTTAGGAGGACAGGACTACTATGGCTACACCTTC. Encoded protein: CASSLGGQDYYGYTF.

The J gene is TRBJ1-1, the V gene TRBV30, with D perhaps matching TRBD1 (5 bases). Germline-derived CDR1 and CDR2 are GTSNPN and SVGIG (reference sequence). Trimming removed 1 base from V and 1 base from J, with 16 bases in between. The CDR3 has 16 residues. CDR3 amino acids: CAWSANWGARNTEAFF. The CDR3 DNA reads as TGTGCCTGGAGTGCAAATTGGGGCGCTAGGAACACTGAAGCTTTCTTT.

V usage is TRBV21-1 and J usage is TRBJ2-7; the D segment call TRBD2 is taken from the table without a DNA check. TRBV21-1 is a pseudogene segment. The CDR3 consists of 17 residues. DNA for the CDR3: TGTGCCAGCAGCAAACGAATAGGAGCGGCCGAGGGCTACGAGCAGTACTTC. Amino acids: CASSKRIGAAEGYEQYF.

This chain links TRBV7-8 with TRBJ2-7; 8 positions match TRBD1. CDR3 size: 15 residues. The V segment lost 2 bases and the J segment 6 bases; nucleotides outside the gene matches: 9. From germline, CDR1 is SGHVS and CDR2 FQNEAQ. In DNA, the CDR3 is TGTGCCAGCAGCTTAATCTTGGACAGGGAGGTCGAGCAGTACTTC. As protein: CASSLILDREVEQYF.

J is TRBJ2-4 and V is TRBV5-6; TRBD1 is a possible D gene (6 bases). The CDR3 runs 13 residues. Per the germline V gene, CDR1 is SGHDT and CDR2 is YYEEEE. V dropped 5 bases and J dropped 6 bases, with 12 bases sitting between them. This CDR3 is CASRGLGGNIQYF. Written as DNA, the CDR3 is TGTGCCAGCAGGGGCCTAGGGGGAAACATTCAGTACTTC.

CDR3 region: CSVLAGNYEQYF. The CDR3 DNA sequence: TGCAGCGTTCTAGCGGGGAACTACGAGCAGTACTTC. The chain links TRBV29-1 to TRBJ2-7, with 9 bases identical to TRBD2. The CDR3 runs to 12 residues. V trimming: 5 bases; J trimming: 3 bases; junction bases outside the gene matches: 2. Germline V gene sequence: CDR1 SQVTM, CDR2 ANQGSEA.

The chain carries TRBV11-2 and TRBJ2-1, with 7 bases matching TRBD1. Germline V gives CDR1 SGHAT, CDR2 FQNNGV. With 1 base clipped from V and 4 bases from J, the junction kept 4 bases outside the gene matches. The CDR3 runs to 15 residues. CDR3: CASSLGTGFYNEQFF. CDR3 coding DNA: TGTGCCAGCAGCTTAGGGACAGGCTTTTACAATGAGCAGTTCTTC. Full variable domain (missing parts from reference TRBV11-2 and TRBJ2-1): EAGVAQSPRYKIIEKRQSVAFWCNPISGHATLYWYQQILGQGPKLLIQFQNNGVVDDSQLPKDRFSAERLKGVDSTLKIQPAKLEDSAVYLCASSLGTGFYNEQFFGPGTRLTVL.

The chain recombines TRBV15 with TRBJ2-3, with 13 bases identical to TRBD2. The CDR3 contains 18 residues. V shed 4 bases and J 0 bases; nucleotides not matched to a gene: 7. Germline V gene lookup returns CDR1 LNHNV and CDR2 YYDKDF (reference sequence). The CDR3 DNA follows: TGTGCCACCAGCAACGGGACTAGCGGGACCCCTAGCACAGATACGCAGTATTTT. Translating gives CATSNGTSGTPSTDTQYF.

V gene TRBV7-3 combines with J gene TRBJ1-1; the D gene is possibly TRBD1 (5 bases). The CDR3 is 13 amino acids. The ends were cut back, 6 bases at V and 1 base at J, with 9 bases in the middle. The V gene's germline CDR1 is SGHTA and CDR2 FQGTGA. The CDR3 is CASRLGGNTEAFF. The CDR3 DNA reads TGTGCCAGCAGGCTGGGGGGGAACACTGAAGCTTTCTTT.

V is TRBV7-9 and J is TRBJ2-5, with D possibly TRBD2 on 5 matching bases. V dropped 5 bases and J dropped 5 bases, with 12 bases sitting between them. The length of the CDR3 is 13 residues. The V gene's germline CDR1 is SEHNR and CDR2 FQNEAQ (reference sequence). The CDR3 here is CASSHGIPETQYF. CDR3 DNA sequence: TGTGCCAGCAGCCACGGGATTCCGGAGACCCAGTACTTC.